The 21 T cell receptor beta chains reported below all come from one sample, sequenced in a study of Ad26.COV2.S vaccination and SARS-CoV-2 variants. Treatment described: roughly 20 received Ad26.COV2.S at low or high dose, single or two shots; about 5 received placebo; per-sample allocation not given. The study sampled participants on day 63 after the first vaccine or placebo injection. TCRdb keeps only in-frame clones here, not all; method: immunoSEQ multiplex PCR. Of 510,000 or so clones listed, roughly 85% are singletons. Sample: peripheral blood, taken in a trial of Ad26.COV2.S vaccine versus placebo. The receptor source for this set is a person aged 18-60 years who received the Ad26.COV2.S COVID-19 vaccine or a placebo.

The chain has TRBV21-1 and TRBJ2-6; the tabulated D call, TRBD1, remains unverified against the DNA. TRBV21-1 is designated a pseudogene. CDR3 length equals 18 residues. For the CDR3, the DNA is TGTGCCAGCAGCAAAGCGGGACAGTGTTACTCTGGGGCCAACGTCCTGACTTTC. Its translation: CASSKAGQCYSGANVLTF.

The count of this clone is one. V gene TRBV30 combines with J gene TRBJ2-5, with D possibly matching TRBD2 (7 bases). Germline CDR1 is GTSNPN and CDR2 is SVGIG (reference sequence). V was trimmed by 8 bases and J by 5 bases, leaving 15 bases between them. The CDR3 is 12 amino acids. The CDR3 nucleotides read TGTGCCAAAGGGGGGGTTGGGGAGACCCAGTACTTC. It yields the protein CAKGGVGETQYF. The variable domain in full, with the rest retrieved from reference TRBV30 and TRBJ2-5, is SQTIHQWPATLVQPVGSPLSLECTVEGTSNPNLYWYRQAAGRGLQLLFYSVGIGQISSEVPQNLSASRPQDRQFILSSKKLLLSDSGFYLCAKGGVGETQYFGPGTRLLVL.

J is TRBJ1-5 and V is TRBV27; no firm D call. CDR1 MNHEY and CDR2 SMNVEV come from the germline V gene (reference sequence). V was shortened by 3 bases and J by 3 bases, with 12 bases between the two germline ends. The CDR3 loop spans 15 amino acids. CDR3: CASSFTAYPNQPQHF. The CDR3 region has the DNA TGTGCCAGCAGTTTTACGGCGTACCCCAATCAGCCCCAGCATTTT.

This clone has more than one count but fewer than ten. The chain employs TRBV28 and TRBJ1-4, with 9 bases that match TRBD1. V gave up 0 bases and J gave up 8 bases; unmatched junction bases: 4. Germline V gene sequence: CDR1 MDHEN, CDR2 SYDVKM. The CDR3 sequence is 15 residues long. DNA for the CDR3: TGTGCCAGCAGTTTATGGGGGACAGGGAAGGAAAAACTGTTTTTT. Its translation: CASSLWGTGKEKLFF.

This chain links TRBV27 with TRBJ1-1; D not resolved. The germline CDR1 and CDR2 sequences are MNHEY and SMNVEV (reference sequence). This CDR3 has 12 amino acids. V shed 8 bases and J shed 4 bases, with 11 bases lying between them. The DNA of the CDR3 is TGTGCCAGCGGCCGGTTGGGCACTGAAGCTTTCTTT. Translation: CASGRLGTEAFF.

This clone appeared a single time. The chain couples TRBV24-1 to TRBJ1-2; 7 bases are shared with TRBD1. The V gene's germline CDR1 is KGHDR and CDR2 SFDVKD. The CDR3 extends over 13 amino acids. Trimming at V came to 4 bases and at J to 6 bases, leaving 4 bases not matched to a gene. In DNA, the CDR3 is TGTGCCACCAGTGAGCAGACAGGGCATGGCTACACCTTC. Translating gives CATSEQTGHGYTF.

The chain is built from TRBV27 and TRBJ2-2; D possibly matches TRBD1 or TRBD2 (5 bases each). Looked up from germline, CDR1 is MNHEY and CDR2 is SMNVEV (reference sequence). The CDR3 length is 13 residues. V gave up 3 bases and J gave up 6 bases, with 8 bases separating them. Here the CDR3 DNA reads TGTGCCAGCAGTTTCTGGGGACCCGGGGAGCTGTTTTTT. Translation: CASSFWGPGELFF.

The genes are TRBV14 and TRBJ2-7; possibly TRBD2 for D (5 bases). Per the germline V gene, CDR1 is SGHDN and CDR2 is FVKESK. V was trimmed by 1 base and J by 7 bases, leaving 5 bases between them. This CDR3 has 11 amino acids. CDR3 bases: TGTGCCAGCAGCCAAGGCGGGGAGCAGTACTTC. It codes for CASSQGGEQYF.

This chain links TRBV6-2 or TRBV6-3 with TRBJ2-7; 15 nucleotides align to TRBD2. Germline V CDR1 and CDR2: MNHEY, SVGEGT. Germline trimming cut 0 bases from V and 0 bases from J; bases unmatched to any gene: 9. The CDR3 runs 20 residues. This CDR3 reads CASSYSKGLAGGPSSYEQYF. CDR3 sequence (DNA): TGTGCCAGCAGTTACTCGAAGGGACTAGCGGGAGGTCCGAGCTCCTACGAGCAGTACTTC.

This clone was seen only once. In DNA, the CDR3 is TGTGCCAGCAGCGTAGCCCAGGGCTCGGGGGGCGAGCAGTACTTC. Its translation: CASSVAQGSGGEQYF. The J gene is TRBJ2-7, the V gene TRBV9; 7 nucleotides line up with TRBD2. Per germline, CDR1 SGDLS and CDR2 YYNGEE. The CDR3 extends over 15 amino acids. The J segment lost 6 bases and the V segment lost 0 bases, leaving 9 bases of the junction unmatched.

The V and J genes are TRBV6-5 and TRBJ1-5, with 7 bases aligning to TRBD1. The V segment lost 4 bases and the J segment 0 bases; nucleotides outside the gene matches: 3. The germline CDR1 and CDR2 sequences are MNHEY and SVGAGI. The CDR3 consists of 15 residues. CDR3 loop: CASSSTGNSNQPQHF. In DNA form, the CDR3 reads TGTGCCAGCAGTTCGACAGGGAATAGCAATCAGCCCCAGCATTTT.

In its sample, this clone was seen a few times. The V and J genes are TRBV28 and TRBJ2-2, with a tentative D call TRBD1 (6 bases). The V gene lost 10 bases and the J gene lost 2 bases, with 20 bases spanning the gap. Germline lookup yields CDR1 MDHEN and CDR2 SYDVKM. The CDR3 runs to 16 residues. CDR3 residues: CATLPPGHANTGELFF. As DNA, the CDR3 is TGTGCCACCCTGCCCCCGGGACATGCAAACACCGGGGAGCTGTTTTTT.

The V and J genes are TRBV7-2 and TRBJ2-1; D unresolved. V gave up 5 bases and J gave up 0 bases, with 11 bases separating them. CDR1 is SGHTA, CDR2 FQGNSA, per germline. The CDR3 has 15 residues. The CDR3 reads CASSRSLGSYNEQFF. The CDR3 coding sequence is TGTGCCAGCAGCCGCAGTCTGGGCTCCTACAATGAGCAGTTCTTC.

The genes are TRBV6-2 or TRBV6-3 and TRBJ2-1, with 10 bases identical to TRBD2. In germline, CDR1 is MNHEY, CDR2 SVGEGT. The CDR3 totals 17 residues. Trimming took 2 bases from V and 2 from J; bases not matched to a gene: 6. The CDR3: CASSYLGTSVPYNEQFF. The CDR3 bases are TGTGCCAGCAGTTACCTCGGGACTAGCGTCCCCTACAATGAGCAGTTCTTC.

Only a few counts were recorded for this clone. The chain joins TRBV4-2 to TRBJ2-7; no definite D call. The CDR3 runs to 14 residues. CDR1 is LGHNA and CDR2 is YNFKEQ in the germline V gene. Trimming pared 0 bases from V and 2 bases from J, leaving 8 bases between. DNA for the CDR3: TGTGCCAGCAGCCAAGATCCCAGAACCTACGAGCAGTACTTC. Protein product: CASSQDPRTYEQYF.

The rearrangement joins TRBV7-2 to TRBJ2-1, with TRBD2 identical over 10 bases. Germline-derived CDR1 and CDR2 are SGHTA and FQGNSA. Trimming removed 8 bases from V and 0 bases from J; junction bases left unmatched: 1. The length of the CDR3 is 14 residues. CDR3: CASASGSSYNEQFF. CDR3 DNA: TGTGCCAGCGCTAGCGGGAGCTCCTACAATGAGCAGTTCTTC.

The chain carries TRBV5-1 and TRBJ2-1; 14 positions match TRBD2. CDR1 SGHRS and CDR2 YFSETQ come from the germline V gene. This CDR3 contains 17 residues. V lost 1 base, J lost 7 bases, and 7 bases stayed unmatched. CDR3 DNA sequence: TGCGCCAGCAGCTTGCGGACTAGCGGGAGGCGGGGGAATGAGCAGTTCTTC. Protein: CASSLRTSGRRGNEQFF.

CDR3 nucleotide sequence: TGCGCCAGCAGCCCCGGGACTAAAGGCGAGCAGTACTTC. It is translated as CASSPGTKGEQYF. The V gene is TRBV5-1, the J gene TRBJ2-7, with 7 bases aligning to TRBD2. The CDR3 runs to 13 residues. Germline V gene data show CDR1 as SGHRS and CDR2 as YFSETQ. V dropped 4 bases and J dropped 6; count of bases not matched to a gene: 7.

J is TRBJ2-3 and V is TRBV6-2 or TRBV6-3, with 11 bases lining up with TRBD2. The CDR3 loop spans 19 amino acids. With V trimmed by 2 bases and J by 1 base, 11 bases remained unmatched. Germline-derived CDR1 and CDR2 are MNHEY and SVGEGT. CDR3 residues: CASSYLLGTSGLGTDTQYF. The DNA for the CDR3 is TGTGCCAGCAGTTACCTTCTCGGGACTAGCGGTCTCGGCACAGATACGCAGTATTTT.

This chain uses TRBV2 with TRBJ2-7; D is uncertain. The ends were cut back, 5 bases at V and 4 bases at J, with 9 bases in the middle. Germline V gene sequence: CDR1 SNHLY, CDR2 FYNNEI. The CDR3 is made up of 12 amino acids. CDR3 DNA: TGTGCCAGCAGTATTCAGAGATACGAGCAGTACTTC. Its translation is CASSIQRYEQYF.

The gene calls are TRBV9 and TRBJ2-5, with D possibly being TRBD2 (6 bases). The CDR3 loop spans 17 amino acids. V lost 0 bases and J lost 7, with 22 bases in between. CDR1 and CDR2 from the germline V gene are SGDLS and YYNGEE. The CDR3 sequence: CASSVGWRGGGPGTQYF. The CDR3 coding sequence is TGTGCCAGCAGCGTAGGTTGGAGGGGCGGCGGACCGGGGACCCAGTACTTC.